These T cell receptor beta chains were read from a single sample in a study of Ad26.COV2.S vaccination and SARS-CoV-2 variants. Produced via immunoSEQ multiplex PCR; TCRdb's table is partial and in-frame only. The sample has some 340,000 clones; about 85% are singletons. The sample in question was peripheral blood, obtained in a trial of Ad26.COV2.S vaccine versus placebo. These TCRs come from a person aged 18-60 years who received the Ad26.COV2.S COVID-19 vaccine or a placebo. CDR3s include the opening cysteine and the closing phenylalanine or tryptophan. The D gene is left open where the match is weak. Size values are once, few and many counts, or a class for expanded clones, and some rows have none.

>-|-|TRBJ2-7|TRBV2
TGTGCCAGCAGTGAAATTGGACGAAGCGAGCAGTACTTC
CASSEIGRSEQYF
>-|-|TRBJ1-3|TRBV6-6
TGTGCCAGCAGTCTCCACCCTGGCTCTGGAAACACCATATATTTT
CASSLHPGSGNTIYF
>TRBD1|-|TRBJ1-2|TRBV11-2
TGTGCCAGCAGCAGGGACAGGGGGCTTTATGGCTACACCTTC
CASSRDRGLYGYTF
>-|-|TRBJ1-1|TRBV19
TGTGCCAGTAGTACCATAGGGACCACTGAAGCTTTCTTT
CASSTIGTTEAFF
>-|-|TRBJ1-6|TRBV5-1
TGCGCCAGCAGCTCCCGTCCCAATAATTCACCCCTCCACTTT
CASSSRPNNSPLHF
>-|-|TRBJ2-4|TRBV14
TGTGCCAGCAATCGGGAAGGAGGCATTCAGTACTTC
CASNREGGIQYF
>TRBD1|-|TRBJ1-4|TRBV3-1/TRBV3-2
TGTGCCAGCAGCCCTCTCCTGGGACAGGGGGAAAATGAAAAACTGTTTTTT
CASSPLLGQGENEKLFF
>-|-|TRBJ1-3|TRBV5-4
TGTGCCAGCAGCTTGGGGGGAGTCTCTGGAAACACCATATATTTT
CASSLGGVSGNTIYF
>-|-|TRBJ1-4|TRBV10-1
TGCGCCAGCAGTGAGTCGCGGGGACTTACAAGTAATGAAAAACTGTTTTTT
CASSESRGLTSNEKLFF
>TRBD1|-|TRBJ2-2|TRBV29-1
TGCAGCGCCGCGACAGGGGGATGGACCGGGGAGCTGTTTTTT
CSAATGGWTGELFF
>-|-|TRBJ1-3|TRBV6-5
TGTGCCAGCAGCCGGGAGGGAGACACCATATATTTT
CASSREGDTIYF
>TRBD2|-|TRBJ2-1|TRBV5-1
TGCGCCAGCACCATTGGGGCGGGGGGATACAATGAGCAGTTCTTC
CASTIGAGGYNEQFF
>-|-|TRBJ2-1|TRBV29-1
TGCAGCGTTGAAGTAGAAGGGTCCCCGGGGAATGAGCAGTTCTTC
CSVEVEGSPGNEQFF
>-|-|TRBJ1-2|TRBV6-5
TGTGCCAGCAGTTACTCTTTGATGGGAAACTATGGCTACACCTTC
CASSYSLMGNYGYTF
>TRBD1|-|TRBJ1-2|TRBV19
TGTGCCAGTAGGGTGACAGGGTCGAACTATGGCTACACCTTC
CASRVTGSNYGYTF
>TRBD1|-|TRBJ2-6|TRBV19
TGTGCCAGTAGTAGAGTGGACAGGGGGTCGGGGGCCAACGTCCTGACTTTC
CASSRVDRGSGANVLTF
>TRBD1|-|TRBJ2-5|TRBV7-2
TGTGCCAGCAGCTCCGACAGGGCGCAAGAGACCCAGTACTTC
CASSSDRAQETQYF
>-|-|TRBJ2-1|TRBV5-4
TGTGCCAGCAGCTTGTTCTCCTACAATGAGCAGTTCTTC
CASSLFSYNEQFF
>-|-|TRBJ2-2|TRBV5-6
TGTGCCAGCAGCTTGTTTACAGGGACCACCGGGGAGCTGTTTTTT
CASSLFTGTTGELFF
>-|-|TRBJ1-2|TRBV12-3/TRBV12-4
TGTGCCAGCAGTTTGGGGAGGGCAGGAGGCTACACCTTC
CASSLGRAGGYTF
>-|-|TRBJ2-1|TRBV28
TGTGCCAGCACCCTCCCGGGACTTACGTACAATGAGCAGTTCTTC
CASTLPGLTYNEQFF
>-|-|TRBJ1-4|TRBV4-2
TGTGCCAGCAGCCAGCCGGGGCCTCGAAATGAAAAACTGTTTTTT
CASSQPGPRNEKLFF
>-|-|TRBJ2-2|TRBV4-2
TGTGCCAGCAGCCAAGCGCGGCGCGGCACCGGGGAGCTGTTTTTT
CASSQARRGTGELFF
>-|-|TRBJ1-3|TRBV28
TGTGCCAGCAGTCTCGGACAGACCACTGGAAACACCATATATTTT
CASSLGQTTGNTIYF
>-|-|TRBJ1-2|TRBV12-3/TRBV12-4
TGTGCCAGCAGTAGCGGGGGCTGGGGCTACACCTTC
CASSSGGWGYTF
>-|-|TRBJ1-2|TRBV14
TGTGCCAGCAGCACCAGCATAGGCTACACCTTC
CASSTSIGYTF
>TRBD1|-|TRBJ2-3|TRBV10-3
TGTGCCATCAGTGAGGGGACAGGGCGATTCGCTAGCACAGATACGCAGTATTTT
CAISEGTGRFASTDTQYF
>TRBD1|-|TRBJ2-2|TRBV5-6
TGTGCCAGCAGTGCAAGAAGGACAGGGGGCACCGGGGAGCTGTTTTTT
CASSARRTGGTGELFF
>-|-|TRBJ1-2|TRBV4-1
TGCGCCAGCAGCCCGGAGCCGGGGCTGGGGGGCTACACCTTC
CASSPEPGLGGYTF
>-|-|TRBJ2-7|TRBV3-1/TRBV3-2
TGTGCCAGCAGTGAGTGGGGGGGCCGGGCGCAGTACTTC
CASSEWGGRAQYF
>-|-|TRBJ1-2|TRBV6-1
TGTGCCAGCAGTGACCAGGGGCTCTACTCTGGCTACACCTTC
CASSDQGLYSGYTF
>-|-|TRBJ1-2|TRBV18
TGTGCCAGCTCACTCGGCCAATTCTATGGCTACACCTTC
CASSLGQFYGYTF
>-|many|TRBJ1-2|TRBV7-3
TGTGCCAGCAGCATTCAGGGATTCAATGGCTACACCTTC
CASSIQGFNGYTF
>TRBD1|-|TRBJ2-7|TRBV6-5
TGTGCCAGCAGCCAGGACAGGGGGTTTGGCGAGCAGTACTTC
CASSQDRGFGEQYF
>-|-|TRBJ2-7|TRBV11-3
TGTGCCAGCAGCTTAGGTCAGCAAACCTACGAGCAGTACTTC
CASSLGQQTYEQYF
>-|-|TRBJ2-1|TRBV5-4
TGTGCCAGCAGCTTGGAAACGGGGCCCTACAATGAGCAGTTCTTC
CASSLETGPYNEQFF
>-|-|TRBJ2-5|TRBV10-3
TGTGCCATCAGTGACAGAGGTCAAGAGACCCAGTACTTC
CAISDRGQETQYF
>-|-|TRBJ1-1|TRBV5-1
TGCGCCAGCAGCTTGGATTCGACGGGGGGCACTGAAGCTTTCTTT
CASSLDSTGGTEAFF
>TRBD2|-|TRBJ2-3|TRBV29-1
TGCAGCGTTCTAGCGGGGGCCTACACAGATACGCAGTATTTT
CSVLAGAYTDTQYF
>TRBD1|-|TRBJ1-4|TRBV9
TGTGCCAGCAGCGGACAGGGAAGGGGTGGGAGTGAAAAACTGTTTTTT
CASSGQGRGGSEKLFF
>TRBD2|-|TRBJ2-1|TRBV2
TGTGCCAGCACCTTCCCAATAAGCGGGGGGGTAACCTACAATGAGCAGTTCTTC
CASTFPISGGVTYNEQFF
>-|-|TRBJ2-5|TRBV10-3
TGTGCCATCAGTGAAGGGACCCGGGAGACCCAGTACTTC
CAISEGTRETQYF
>TRBD1|-|TRBJ2-7|TRBV5-1
TGCGCCAGCAGCTGGGACAGGACATCCTACGAGCAGTACTTC
CASSWDRTSYEQYF
>-|-|TRBJ1-2|TRBV11-2
TGTGCCAGCACCGAACCAGCCCGGGGGGGCTACACCTTC
CASTEPARGGYTF
>-|-|TRBJ2-5|TRBV7-3
TGTGCCAGCAGCTTAGGACCACAGGGGACCCAGTACTTC
CASSLGPQGTQYF
>-|-|TRBJ1-5|TRBV15
TGTGCCACCAGATTCCAGTATAGCAATCAGCCCCAGCATTTT
CATRFQYSNQPQHF
>-|-|TRBJ1-1|TRBV6-5
TGTGCCAGCTGTCGGGGAGGCACTGAAGCTTTCTTT
CASCRGGTEAFF
>TRBD1|-|TRBJ2-3|TRBV19
TGTGCCAGTAGTACGGGGTCAGGGACAGATACTAGCACAGATACGCAGTATTTT
CASSTGSGTDTSTDTQYF
>-|-|TRBJ2-7|TRBV2
TGTGCCAGCAGTAGGGGGAATTACGAGCAGTACTTC
CASSRGNYEQYF
>-|-|TRBJ2-1|TRBV5-1
TGCGCCAGCGGGTGGGACAACTCCTACAATGAGCAGTTCTTC
CASGWDNSYNEQFF
>-|-|TRBJ1-4|TRBV5-4
TGTGCCAGCAGCTTAGGACTCACAGGGTTTGAAAAACTGTTTTTT
CASSLGLTGFEKLFF